Following are 7 T cell receptor beta chains from one sample sequenced in a study of T cell responses to AZD1222 COVID-19 vaccine. The data were produced by immunoSEQ multiplex PCR, yet TCRdb's version contains in-frame clones alone and is incomplete. The sample carries under 150,000 clones, around 85% recorded once. Sequenced material: peripheral blood, taken on day 0 of AZD1222 vaccination. The receptor set was obtained from an adult in good health.

The chain employs TRBV27 and TRBJ2-7; TRBD2 is a possible D gene (6 bases). The germline V and J ends were trimmed by 5 bases and 6 bases, with 17 bases remaining between them. The CDR3 length is 14 residues. Germline-derived CDR1 and CDR2 are MNHEY and SMNVEV (reference sequence). The CDR3 reads CASSLWGAGFEQYF. For the CDR3, the DNA is TGTGCCAGCAGTCTATGGGGCGCGGGGTTCGAGCAGTACTTC.

The chain is built from TRBV7-7 and TRBJ1-6, with D possibly matching TRBD1 (5 bases). Trimming left V 2 bases short and J 10 bases short, with 15 bases between. This CDR3 is built from 15 residues. Per the germline V gene, CDR1 is SSHAT and CDR2 is FNYEAQ (reference sequence). The CDR3 spells CASSLRSGDGSPLHF. The DNA of the CDR3 is TGTGCCAGCAGCTTACGTTCCGGGGACGGCTCACCCCTCCACTTT.

The chain joins TRBV11-2 to TRBJ2-7, with a weak D call TRBD2 (5 bases). Trimming removed 5 bases at V and 2 bases at J, with 13 bases between. Germline values: CDR1 SGHAT, CDR2 FQNNGV. The CDR3 contains 14 residues. The CDR3 spells CASSPTHGAYEQYF. The DNA of the CDR3 is TGTGCCAGCAGCCCAACGCACGGGGCCTACGAGCAGTACTTC.

This clone came up once. The chain couples TRBV12-3 or TRBV12-4 to TRBJ1-1; D remains ambiguous. This CDR3 comprises 12 residues. With 8 bases removed from V and 6 bases from J, the gap between germline ends came to 13 bases. The CDR3 reads CASGVGGSEAFF. The DNA of the CDR3 is TGTGCCAGCGGAGTGGGAGGGTCTGAAGCTTTCTTT.

This chain links TRBV19 with TRBJ2-3, with 9 bases aligning to TRBD2. The CDR3 runs to 12 residues. V was clipped by 5 bases and J by 12 bases; unmatched bases: 6. Germline values: CDR1 LNHDA, CDR2 SQIVND (reference sequence). The CDR3 is CASSPQREAQYF. CDR3 DNA sequence: TGTGCCAGTAGTCCACAGCGGGAGGCTCAGTATTTT.

Regarding this clone: A read error may produce the germline difference seen at one junction end. This rearrangement joins TRBV7-8 to TRBJ2-2; D is perhaps TRBD2 (5 bases). The CDR3 runs to 18 residues. From germline, CDR1 is SGHVS and CDR2 FQNEAQ. CDR3 in amino acids: CATSIPRRGLVNTGELFF. Here the CDR3 DNA reads TGTGCCACCAGCATTCCACGACGGGGTTTGGTGAACACCGGGGAGCTGTTTTTT.

V is TRBV2 and J is TRBJ1-5; D is undetermined. Per the germline V gene, CDR1 is SNHLY and CDR2 is FYNNEI. The V and J ends lost 0 bases and 2 bases respectively, with 8 bases between them. The CDR3 spans 15 residues. The CDR3 region has the DNA TGTGCCAGCAGTGAAGCGCAGCCCGGCAATCAGCCCCAGCATTTT. It yields the protein CASSEAQPGNQPQHF.